Shown below are 21 T cell receptor beta chains from a single sample sequenced in a study of Ad26.COV2.S vaccination and SARS-CoV-2 variants. The treatment was: about 20 received Ad26.COV2.S at low or high dose, single or two shots; a few received placebo; per-sample allocation not given. Sampling took place 63 days after the first vaccine or placebo injection. Produced via immunoSEQ multiplex PCR; TCRdb's table is partial and in-frame only. Of hundreds of thousands of clones in the sample, more than 75% were seen once. The sample here was peripheral blood, taken in a trial of Ad26.COV2.S vaccine versus placebo. These receptors originate from a person aged 18-65 years who received the Ad26.COV2.S COVID-19 vaccine or a placebo.

The V call is TRBV13, the J call TRBJ1-1; D not certain. Trimming removed 5 bases at V and 2 bases at J, with 6 bases between. The CDR3 is made up of 12 amino acids. Germline V gene data show CDR1 as PRHDT and CDR2 as FYEKMQ (reference sequence). CDR3 protein: CASSPLNTEAFF. The DNA for the CDR3 is TGTGCCAGCAGCCCTCTTAACACTGAAGCTTTCTTT.

The J gene is TRBJ2-6, the V gene TRBV9; no reliable D call. CDR3 length: 16 residues. The germline V and J ends were trimmed by 3 bases and 1 base, with 11 bases remaining between them. Germline lookup yields CDR1 SGDLS and CDR2 YYNGEE. The CDR3 DNA sequence: TGTGCCAGCAGCGCTCTTGGATCTTCTGGGGCCAACGTCCTGACTTTC. It translates to CASSALGSSGANVLTF.

As regards this clone: This same CDR3 is encoded by further DNA sequences in the sample. The chain combines TRBV3-1 (or the pseudogene TRBV3-2) with TRBJ2-5; D is ambiguous. From germline, CDR1 is LGHDT and CDR2 YNNKEL (reference sequence). This CDR3 spans 12 amino acids. V shed 2 bases and J shed 5 bases, with 6 bases lying between them. CDR3: CASSQLGETQYF. In nucleotides, the CDR3 is TGTGCCAGCAGCCAACTCGGTGAGACCCAGTACTTC.

This chain joins TRBV9 and TRBJ1-5; maybe TRBD1 (6 bases). Germline V gene sequence: CDR1 SGDLS, CDR2 YYNGEE. The V gene lost 4 bases and the J gene lost 3 bases, with 14 bases spanning the gap. This CDR3 is built from 15 residues. Here the CDR3 reads CASSYLGGVNQPQHF. CDR3 sequence (DNA): TGTGCCAGCAGCTACCTCGGGGGCGTCAATCAGCCCCAGCATTTT.

The V call is TRBV7-9, the J call TRBJ1-1, with D hard to call. The V gene's germline CDR1 is SEHNR and CDR2 FQNEAQ (reference sequence). Trimming removed 3 bases from V and 0 bases from J, with 17 bases in between. The CDR3 has 17 amino acids. For the CDR3, the DNA is TGTGCCAGCAGCTTTTTTGGTCGAAGAGCTATGAACACTGAAGCTTTCTTT. Translating it yields CASSFFGRRAMNTEAFF.

This chain uses TRBV30 with TRBJ1-5; D remains ambiguous. CDR3 length equals 13 residues. CDR1 and CDR2 (germline): GTSNPN, SVGIG (reference sequence). The V end was cut by 4 bases, the J end by 3 bases, with 10 bases between. The CDR3 DNA reads TGTGCCTGGAATCCAGAACACAATCAGCCCCAGCATTTT. Protein sequence: CAWNPEHNQPQHF.

This chain links TRBV6-2 or TRBV6-3 with TRBJ2-7, with TRBD1 identical over 8 bases. There are 14 residues in the CDR3. V shed 7 bases, J shed 4 bases, and the junction held 9 bases outside the gene matches. Germline V lookup: CDR1 MNHEY, CDR2 SVGEGT. The CDR3, as DNA: TGTGCCAGCACCCCGTACAGGGGGAGATACGAGCAGTACTTC. It yields the protein CASTPYRGRYEQYF.

The genes are TRBV30 and TRBJ1-1, with TRBD1 matching over 8 bases. The germline CDR1 and CDR2 sequences are GTSNPN and SVGIG (reference sequence). The V gene end was trimmed by 0 bases and the J gene end by 1 base; junction bases not matched to a gene: 7. CDR3 length: 16 residues. The CDR3 DNA sequence: TGTGCCTGGAGTGTACGGCAGGGGGCCGAGAACACTGAAGCTTTCTTT. Residues: CAWSVRQGAENTEAFF.

This sequence joins TRBV5-1 and TRBJ2-1; 10 positions agree with TRBD2. The V and J ends lost 2 bases and 10 bases, in that order; junction bases with no gene match: 9. Germline V gene sequence: CDR1 SGHRS, CDR2 YFSETQ. The CDR3 runs 15 residues. The CDR3 protein is CASSLLLAGEEEQFF. The CDR3 bases are TGCGCCAGCAGCTTACTTCTAGCGGGGGAGGAGGAGCAGTTCTTC.

This chain joins TRBV6-5 and TRBJ2-5; 7 nucleotides match TRBD1. This CDR3 is 14 amino acids long. The ends lost 5 bases at V and 5 bases at J; junction bases unmatched: 8. CDR1 and CDR2 from the germline V gene are MNHEY and SVGAGI. CDR3: CASSPRQGVETQYF. The CDR3 DNA sequence: TGTGCCAGCAGTCCAAGACAGGGAGTCGAGACCCAGTACTTC.

V is TRBV12-5 and J is TRBJ1-5; D perhaps matches TRBD1 (5 bases). V shed 0 bases and J shed 7 bases, with 22 bases lying between them. The germline gives CDR1 LGHNT, CDR2 FRNRAP. This CDR3 spans 18 amino acids. The CDR3 spells CASGLVIGAGSSLQPQHF. As DNA, the CDR3 is TGTGCTAGTGGTTTGGTAATCGGGGCAGGGTCATCGTTGCAGCCCCAGCATTTT. The full variable domain, with the rest looked up from reference TRBV12-5 and TRBJ1-5, is DARVTQTPRHKVTEMGQEVTMRCQPILGHNTVFWYRQTMMQGLELLAYFRNRAPLDDSGMPKDRFSAEMPDATLATLKIQPSEPRDSAVYFCASGLVIGAGSSLQPQHFGDGTRLSIL.

The chain recombines TRBV5-1 with TRBJ1-2; 7 bases map to TRBD1. Germline CDR1 SGHRS, CDR2 YFSETQ. Germline trimming cut 5 bases from V and 1 base from J; bases unmatched to any gene: 8. The CDR3 consists of 15 residues. The DNA of the CDR3 is TGCGCCAGCAGAGAGCCGGGACAGTTTAACTATGGCTACACCTTC. This encodes CASREPGQFNYGYTF. Filled out from reference TRBV5-1 and TRBJ1-2, the complete variable domain reads KAGVTQTPRYLIKTRGQQVTLSCSPISGHRSVSWYQQTPGQGLQFLFEYFSETQRNKGNFPGRFSGRQFSNSRSEMNVSTLELGDSALYLCASREPGQFNYGYTFGSGTRLTVV.

V gene TRBV4-1 combines with J gene TRBJ2-2; 8 nucleotides agree with TRBD1. Germline V gives CDR1 MGHRA, CDR2 YSYEKL. This CDR3 comprises 16 residues. The J segment lost 1 base and the V segment lost 6 bases, leaving 7 bases of the junction unmatched. The CDR3 loop is CASSQKGTGNTGELFF. In DNA, the CDR3 is TGCGCCAGCAGTCAGAAAGGGACAGGGAACACCGGGGAGCTGTTTTTT.

This chain links TRBV11-3 with TRBJ2-7; D ambiguous. Trimming took 0 bases from V and 2 from J, leaving 8 bases between them. The germline CDR1 and CDR2 sequences are SGHNT and YENEEA. This CDR3 has 14 amino acids. The CDR3 DNA reads TGTGCCAGCAGCTTAGAATACGGGCCCTACGAGCAGTACTTC. Translation: CASSLEYGPYEQYF.

The J gene is TRBJ1-3, the V gene TRBV4-3; D is possibly TRBD1 (5 bases). The CDR3 totals 16 residues. Germline CDR1 LGHNA, CDR2 YSLEER. Trimming shortened V by 4 bases and J by 0 bases, and 13 bases separated the two germline ends. The CDR3 reads CASSLTQGNSGNTIYF. CDR3 coding DNA: TGCGCCAGCAGCCTGACGCAGGGAAACTCTGGAAACACCATATATTTT.

V gene TRBV27 combines with J gene TRBJ2-3; weak D call: TRBD1 (7 bases). CDR1 is MNHEY, CDR2 SMNVEV, per germline (reference sequence). The length of the CDR3 is 15 residues. The V and J ends lost 4 bases and 9 bases respectively, with 20 bases between them. The CDR3 sequence: CASSSPYRGLGTQYF. For the CDR3, the DNA is TGTGCCAGCAGTTCCCCCTACAGGGGACTCGGGACGCAGTATTTT.

This clone showed up just once. The chain carries TRBV7-2 and TRBJ2-1; no clear D. Germline V gene data show CDR1 as SGHTA and CDR2 as FQGNSA. The CDR3 is 12 amino acids. V lost 5 bases and J 5 bases, leaving 7 bases between the germline ends. The CDR3 region is CASSIQNNEQFF. The CDR3 bases are TGTGCCAGCAGCATACAAAACAATGAGCAGTTCTTC.

This chain joins TRBV13 and TRBJ2-7; the D is unclear. Germline V gene sequence: CDR1 PRHDT, CDR2 FYEKMQ (reference sequence). Trimming stripped 3 bases from V and 1 base from J, with 13 bases between. The CDR3 is 15 amino acids. The CDR3 is CASSFSEEKSYEQYF. CDR3 nucleotides: TGTGCCAGCAGCTTTTCGGAAGAGAAATCCTACGAGCAGTACTTC.

The V and J genes are TRBV19 and TRBJ1-2; TRBD1 matches at 7 bases. This CDR3 has 15 amino acids. Germline CDR1 LNHDA, CDR2 SQIVND (reference sequence). Trimming cost V 7 bases and J 1 base; bases outside gene matches: 9. The CDR3 here is CASKGTAQFNYGYTF. For the CDR3, the DNA is TGTGCCAGTAAGGGGACAGCTCAGTTTAACTATGGCTACACCTTC.

The J gene is TRBJ1-2, the V gene TRBV5-5, with TRBD1 as a possible D gene (6 bases). The CDR3 loop spans 13 amino acids. V was clipped by 0 bases and J by 7 bases, with 10 bases between them. Germline-derived CDR1 and CDR2 are SGHKS and YYEKEE (reference sequence). In nucleotides, the CDR3 is TGTGCCAGCAGCTTGGTGGGGGGCGTTGGCTACACCTTC. It translates to CASSLVGGVGYTF. Full variable domain (remainder filled in from reference TRBV5-5 and TRBJ1-2): DAGVTQSPTHLIKTRGQQVTLRCSPISGHKSVSWYQQVLGQGPQFIFQYYEKEERGRGNFPDRFSARQFPNYSSELNVNALLLGDSALYLCASSLVGGVGYTFGSGTRLTVV.

This clone has only one observation. This rearrangement joins TRBV4-3 to TRBJ2-7; tentative D call: TRBD1 (6 bases). This CDR3 comprises 14 residues. Germline values: CDR1 LGHNA, CDR2 YSLEER. Deletions cut 1 base from V and 3 bases from J, with 10 bases between. CDR3 amino acids: CASSQGRGIYEQYF. In DNA, the CDR3 is TGCGCCAGCAGCCAAGGCAGGGGCATCTACGAGCAGTACTTC.